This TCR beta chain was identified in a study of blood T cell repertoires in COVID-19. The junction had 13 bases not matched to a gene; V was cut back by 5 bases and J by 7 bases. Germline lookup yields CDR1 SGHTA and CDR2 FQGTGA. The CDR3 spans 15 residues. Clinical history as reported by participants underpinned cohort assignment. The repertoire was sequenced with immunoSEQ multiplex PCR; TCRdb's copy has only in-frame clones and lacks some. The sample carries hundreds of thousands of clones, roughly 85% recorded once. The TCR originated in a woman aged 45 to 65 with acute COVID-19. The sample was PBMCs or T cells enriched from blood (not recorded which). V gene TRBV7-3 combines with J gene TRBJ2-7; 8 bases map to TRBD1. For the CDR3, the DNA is TGTGCCAGCAGCCAAGATCCCCAGGGGGCGCGGGAGCAGTACTTC. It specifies CASSQDPQGAREQYF.